This TCR beta chain came from a study of CD8+ T cells in alopecia areata. PBMCs, the starting material, were the source of sorted CD4+ and CD8+ T cells. After isolation, RNA underwent reverse transcription to generate cDNA as the sequencing template. Profiling relied on immunoSEQ multiplex PCR, and the TCRdb table lists in-frame clones only, not all of them. This table holds roughly 60,000 clones, about 40% found once. V lost 0 bases and J lost 4, with 12 bases in between. This CDR3 has 15 amino acids. Looked up from germline, CDR1 is MNHEY and CDR2 is SMNVEV (reference sequence). As concerns this clone: What it binds is not known.

Study-wide results and caveats: Possibly as an HLA-related effect, TCR sharing across patients appeared less clear than in mice.

The TCR originated in a human donor with alopecia areata. The V gene is TRBV27, the J gene TRBJ1-1; possible D gene TRBD1, 5 bases. Sequenced: NKG2D-low CD8+ T cells sorted from blood. This CDR3 is CASSLSERGLTEAFF. The CDR3 bases are TGTGCCAGCAGTTTATCGGAAAGGGGCCTCACTGAAGCTTTCTTT.